Only a few counts were recorded for the clone carrying this TCR beta chain. Amplification of TCR beta CDR3 regions used RNA as the template. A set of HTBI primers served as the primers for a first-round RT-PCR of the TCR CDR3. TCRdb reprocessed the multiplex PCR reads with MiXCR, giving one entry per CDR3 protein. The data hold under 350,000 distinct CDR3 sequences, with around a fifth observed a single time. The data belong to a study of T cells in Graves' hyperthyroidism and ophthalmopathy. Germline lookup yields CDR1 SGDLS and CDR2 YYNGEE. Trimming left V 0 bases short and J 0 bases short, with 9 bases between. The CDR3 has 15 residues.

The clonotype comes from a woman between 50 and 59 years old with Graves' hyperthyroidism. The sample was blood. The rearrangement uses TRBV9 and TRBJ1-1, with D unclear. The chain's CDR3 is CASSVDRVMNTEAFF. Written as DNA, the CDR3 is TGTGCCAGCAGCGTAGACAGAGTGATGAACACTGAAGCTTTCTTT.